This T cell receptor beta chain was sequenced for a study of shared clonotypes between healthy human individuals. At the level of the study: Aged 18 to 49, the donors were a couple of women and a few men.

Germline CDR1 is LGHNA and CDR2 is YNFKEQ. The V and J ends lost 4 bases and 2 bases, in that order; junction bases with no gene match: 6. This CDR3 is built from 15 residues. The donors were adults (healthy and HIV-negative) with no recent acute infections or vaccinations. The protocol was immunoSEQ multiplex PCR, while the TCRdb copy is restricted to in-frame clones and leaves out a portion. The sample includes roughly 2,300,000 clones, around 93% of them seen just once. The sequence was obtained from a man aged 18 to 29 in good health. Some clones in this sample may be carry-over from other donors' samples. The chain links TRBV4-2 to TRBJ2-7; TRBD1 matches 9 bases. The source material was naive CD4+ T cells from PBMCs. Noted subset: CD45RA+ positively selected. CDR3 region: CASSPDRGITYEQYF. For the CDR3, the DNA is TGTGCCAGCAGCCCTGACAGGGGGATTACCTACGAGCAGTACTTC.